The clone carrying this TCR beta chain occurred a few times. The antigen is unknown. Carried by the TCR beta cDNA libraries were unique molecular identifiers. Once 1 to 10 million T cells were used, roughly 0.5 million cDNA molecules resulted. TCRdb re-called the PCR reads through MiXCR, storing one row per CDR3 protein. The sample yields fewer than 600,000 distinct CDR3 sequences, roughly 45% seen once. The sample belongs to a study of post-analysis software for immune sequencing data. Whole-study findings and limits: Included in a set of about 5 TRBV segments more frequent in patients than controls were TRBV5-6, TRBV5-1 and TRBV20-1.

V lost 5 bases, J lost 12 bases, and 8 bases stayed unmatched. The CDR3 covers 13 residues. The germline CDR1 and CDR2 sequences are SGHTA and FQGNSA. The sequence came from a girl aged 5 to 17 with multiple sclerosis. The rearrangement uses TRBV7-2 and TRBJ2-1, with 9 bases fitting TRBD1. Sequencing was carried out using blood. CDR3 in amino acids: CASSPGQGQWQFF. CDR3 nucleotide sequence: TGTGCCAGCAGCCCCGGACAGGGGCAATGGCAGTTCTTC.